What follows are 31 T cell receptor beta chains derived from one specimen sequenced in a study of T cell repertoires in aging, cancer and after chemotherapy. TRB rearrangements spanning V, D and J were amplified using mixed TRB-A/B primers. TCRdb re-called the multiplex PCR reads through MiXCR, storing one row per CDR3 protein. The table lists some 9,600 distinct CDR3 sequences, 30% to 40% of them singletons, with around 1.5% in the top ten. Amplification of TCR beta used genomic DNA extracted from peripheral blood. The sequenced material came from blood. The source of these receptors is a human donor in good health.

This clonotype occurred a few times. This rearrangement joins TRBV27 to TRBJ2-7; TRBD1 aligns across 7 bases. CDR1 is MNHEY and CDR2 is SMNVEV in the germline V gene (reference sequence). This CDR3 has 14 residues. V lost 5 bases and J lost 2; bases outside the gene matches: 6. In nucleotides, the CDR3 is TGTGCCAGCAGTCCCCGGGACAGAACCTACGAGCAGTACTTC. Its translation is CASSPRDRTYEQYF.

This clonotype showed up just a few times. The J gene is TRBJ1-3, the V gene TRBV12-3 or TRBV12-4, with D unclear. The CDR3 length is 15 residues. Trimming took 4 bases from V and 0 from J, leaving 10 bases between them. CDR3 sequence reads: CASSSTRYSGNTIYF. The CDR3 nucleotides are TGTGCCAGCAGTTCAACACGCTACTCTGGAAACACCATATATTTT.

This chain links TRBV15 with TRBJ2-7; maybe TRBD1 (6 bases). The CDR3 totals 13 residues. CDR1 is LNHNV and CDR2 is YYDKDF in the germline V gene (reference sequence). Trimming removed 0 bases at V and 6 bases at J, with 9 bases between. CDR3 sequence reads: CATSRDWDTEQYV. As DNA, the CDR3 is TGTGCCACCAGCAGAGATTGGGACACCGAGCAGTACGTC.

This clonotype was observed a handful of times. The chain links TRBV11-2 to TRBJ2-2, with 11 positions matching TRBD1. Germline V lookup: CDR1 SGHAT, CDR2 FQNNGV. The V and J ends lost 5 bases and 4 bases, in that order; junction bases with no gene match: 9. This CDR3 contains 17 residues. CDR3 protein: CASSVMSGTGGTGELFF. CDR3 DNA: TGTGCCAGCAGCGTGATGTCCGGGACAGGGGGCACCGGGGAGCTGTTTTTT.

This clonotype was counted between two and nine times. The rearrangement uses TRBV18 and TRBJ1-5; TRBD1 matches at 8 bases. J lost 7 bases, V lost 6 bases, and 11 bases had no gene match. CDR1 is KGHSH and CDR2 is LQKENI in the germline V gene. The CDR3 is 15 residues long. This CDR3 is CASSHTTGTGQPQHF. Written as DNA, the CDR3 is TGTGCCAGCTCCCATACTACCGGGACAGGCCAGCCCCAGCATTTT.

The chain has TRBV29-1 and TRBJ1-1; 7 bases agree with TRBD1. The J segment lost 2 bases and the V segment lost 6 bases, leaving 3 bases of the junction unmatched. The CDR3 totals 12 residues. Per germline, CDR1 SQVTM and CDR2 ANQGSEA. This CDR3 reads CSVRDSNTEAFF. CDR3 DNA: TGCAGCGTCCGGGACAGCAACACTGAAGCTTTCTTT.

The rearrangement joins TRBV7-6 to TRBJ1-3, with a tentative D call TRBD1 (6 bases). In germline, CDR1 is SGHVS, CDR2 FNYEAQ. The CDR3 length is 16 residues. Trimming took 6 bases from V and 0 from J, leaving 15 bases between them. CDR3 region: CASSGLDSVSGNTIYF. CDR3 nucleotide sequence: TGTGCCAGCAGTGGTCTGGACAGCGTCTCTGGAAACACCATATATTTT. Full variable domain (rest looked up from reference TRBV7-6 and TRBJ1-3): GAGVSQSPRYKVTKRGQDVALRCDPISGHVSLYWYRQALGQGPEFLTYFNYEAQQDKSGLPNDRFSAERPEGSISTLTIQRTEQRDSAMYRCASSGLDSVSGNTIYFGEGSWLTVV.

By sample share, this clonotype is medium-sized (0.01 to 0.1%). The chain uses TRBV30 and TRBJ1-2, with no clear D. The CDR3 runs to 14 residues. Germline assignment: CDR1 GTSNPN and CDR2 SVGIG (reference sequence). V lost 1 base, J lost 2 bases, and 11 bases lay in between. CDR3 region: CAWSEVAGNYGYTF. CDR3 DNA sequence: TGTGCCTGGAGTGAGGTGGCGGGGAACTATGGCTACACCTTC.

The J gene is TRBJ2-5, the V gene TRBV5-5, with TRBD1 identical over 9 bases. CDR1 SGHKS and CDR2 YYEKEE come from the germline V gene (reference sequence). The ends lost 2 bases at V and 2 bases at J; junction bases unmatched: 16. CDR3 length: 19 residues. The CDR3 region is CASSLEGLDRTGAQETQYF. The CDR3 DNA sequence: TGTGCCAGCAGCTTAGAAGGACTTGACCGGACAGGGGCACAAGAGACCCAGTACTTC.

V is TRBV6-6 and J is TRBJ1-4; D possibly corresponds to TRBD1 (6 bases). Germline CDR1 is MNHNY and CDR2 is SVGAGI (reference sequence). The CDR3 extends over 15 amino acids. Trimming shortened V by 4 bases and J by 7 bases, and 16 bases separated the two germline ends. The CDR3 loop reads CASSSRGIGSEKLFF. CDR3 coding DNA: TGTGCCAGCAGTTCGAGGGGGATAGGGTCTGAAAAACTGTTTTTT.

In this sample, this clonotype turned up a few times. V usage is TRBV12-3 or TRBV12-4 and J usage is TRBJ1-5, with D possibly being TRBD1 (6 bases). This CDR3 comprises 15 residues. Trimming cost V 2 bases and J 6 bases, with 14 bases left between them. The CDR3 sequence is CASSLTIQGGQPQHF. In nucleotides, the CDR3 is TGTGCCAGCAGTTTAACCATACAGGGAGGTCAGCCCCAGCATTTT.

This clonotype was seen a few times. The chain recombines TRBV19 with TRBJ2-3; D is uncertain. Germline V lookup: CDR1 LNHDA, CDR2 SQIVND (reference sequence). The CDR3 consists of 12 residues. Trimming removed 5 bases at V and 2 bases at J, with 5 bases between. DNA of the CDR3: TGTGCCAGTAGTGCGACCACAGATACGCAGTATTTT. Translated: CASSATTDTQYF.

The V gene is TRBV4-1, the J gene TRBJ1-4; possibly TRBD1 for D (5 bases). Trimming took off 1 base at V and 5 bases at J, with 11 bases between the two ends. Germline lookup yields CDR1 MGHRA and CDR2 YSYEKL. The CDR3 length is 15 residues. The CDR3 is CASSQVGHKNEKLFF. In nucleotides, the CDR3 is TGCGCCAGCAGCCAAGTAGGACATAAGAATGAAAAACTGTTTTTT.

This clonotype was detected only a few times. The chain employs TRBV10-3 and TRBJ2-1; D perhaps matches TRBD1 (5 bases). Trimming took 8 bases from V and 5 from J, leaving 7 bases between them. CDR3 length: 11 amino acids. Germline V gene sequence: CDR1 ENHRY, CDR2 SYGVKD. The CDR3 loop is CAIGANNEQFF. The CDR3 DNA is TGTGCCATCGGGGCTAACAATGAGCAGTTCTTC.

In this sample, this clonotype turned up a few times. The chain recombines TRBV20-1 with TRBJ2-3; 8 bases line up with TRBD2. V shed 5 bases and J 5 bases; nucleotides not matched to a gene: 9. CDR1 is DFQATT and CDR2 is SNEGSKA in the germline V gene (reference sequence). The CDR3 length is 14 residues. The DNA of the CDR3 is TGCAGTGCTGATCCCAGCGGGGGAGGAGATACGCAGTATTTT. Its translation is CSADPSGGGDTQYF.

In DNA form, the CDR3 reads TGTGCCAGCAGCATTGGAGGGTTGAACACTGAAGCTTTCTTT. It encodes CASSIGGLNTEAFF. The chain employs TRBV7-2 and TRBJ1-1; D is undetermined. With 5 bases removed from V and 0 bases from J, the gap between germline ends came to 10 bases. The CDR3 runs 14 residues. Per germline, CDR1 SGHTA and CDR2 FQGNSA.

This clonotype was found a few times. The rearrangement links TRBV20-1 to TRBJ2-2, with TRBD2 matching over 8 bases. The CDR3 contains 14 residues. CDR1 and CDR2 (germline): DFQATT, SNEGSKA (reference sequence). Trimming took 3 bases from V and 5 from J; bases not matched to a gene: 5. The CDR3 nucleotides read TGCAGTGCTAGTTTGCGGGGGGAAACCGGGGAGCTGTTTTTT. Amino acids: CSASLRGETGELFF.

The CDR3 sequence is CASSGGTGGKTGYF. In nucleotides, the CDR3 is TGTGCCAGCAGTGGCGGGACAGGGGGCAAAACGGGGTACTTC. This chain connects TRBV6-1 to TRBJ2-7; 12 bases match TRBD1. Germline V CDR1 and CDR2: MNHNS, SASEGT. The CDR3 has 14 residues. Germline trimming cut 4 bases from V and 12 bases from J; bases unmatched to any gene: 10.

V usage is TRBV28 and J usage is TRBJ1-5, with 8 bases fitting TRBD1. There are 14 residues in the CDR3. V lost 7 bases and J lost 6; bases outside the gene matches: 8. Per germline, CDR1 MDHEN and CDR2 SYDVKM. This CDR3 reads CASTAQGAGQPQHF. CDR3 bases: TGTGCCAGCACCGCCCAGGGGGCTGGTCAGCCCCAGCATTTT. Based on the CDR3 plus reference TRBV28 and TRBJ1-5, the full variable domain is DVKVTQSSRYLVKRTGEKVFLECVQDMDHENMFWYRQDPGLGLRLIYFSYDVKMKEKGDIPEGYSVSREKKERFSLILESASTNQTSMYLCASTAQGAGQPQHFGDGTRLSIL.

Concerning this clonotype itself: The junction does not match germline at one end; this may be a read error. This chain links TRBV6-5 with TRBJ1-5, with 7 positions matching TRBD1. The CDR3 is 15 residues long. The germline V gene has CDR1 MNHEY and CDR2 SVGAGI. DNA for the CDR3: TGTGCCATCAGGGGGACAGAGGGGAGCAATCAGCGCCAGCATTTT. Translated: CAIRGTEGSNQRQHF.

This clonotype was detected a few times. V and J are TRBV10-1 and TRBJ2-1, with 8 bases aligning to TRBD2. The CDR3 extends over 15 amino acids. V lost 5 bases and J lost 8; bases outside the gene matches: 11. CDR1 is WNHNN and CDR2 is SYGVQD in the germline V gene (reference sequence). CDR3 nucleotide sequence: TGCGCCAGCAGTCCCCCCGGGGGGGCCTTAGATGAGCAGTTCTTC. The encoded protein is CASSPPGGALDEQFF.

The rearrangement joins TRBV4-2 to TRBJ2-3, with D hard to call. The CDR3 is made up of 15 amino acids. Trimming shortened V by 1 base and J by 1 base, and 9 bases separated the two germline ends. CDR1 and CDR2 (germline): LGHNA, YNFKEQ. The DNA of the CDR3 is TGTGCCAGCAGCCAAGTGCCGGGCCGCACAGATACGCAGTATTTT. This translates into CASSQVPGRTDTQYF.

This clonotype was detected only a few times. This chain uses TRBV7-6 with TRBJ2-7; a possible D gene is TRBD2 (5 bases). The CDR3 loop spans 14 amino acids. V dropped 8 bases and J dropped 1 base, with 15 bases sitting between them. Germline V gene sequence: CDR1 SGHVS, CDR2 FNYEAQ. CDR3 in amino acids: CASSLGGRSYEQYF. The CDR3, as DNA: TGTGCCAGCTCCTTAGGCGGGCGATCCTACGAGCAGTACTTC.

This chain connects TRBV5-1 to TRBJ2-4; D uncertain. The CDR3 is made up of 13 amino acids. Germline V CDR1 and CDR2: SGHRS, YFSETQ. The germline V and J ends were trimmed by 0 bases and 6 bases, with 7 bases remaining between them. The CDR3 spells CASSLAAPNIQYF. The CDR3 nucleotides read TGCGCCAGCAGCTTGGCCGCCCCAAACATTCAGTACTTC.

This clonotype was found a few times. This rearrangement joins TRBV10-3 to TRBJ1-2; D remains ambiguous. Germline CDR1 ENHRY, CDR2 SYGVKD. CDR3 length: 12 amino acids. V lost 3 bases, J lost 4 bases, and 6 bases lay in between. The CDR3 DNA is TGTGCCATCAGTGATTTGACCTATGGCTACACCTTC. It specifies CAISDLTYGYTF.

This chain joins TRBV7-6 and TRBJ2-1; tentatively, D is TRBD2 (5 bases). From germline, CDR1 is SGHVS and CDR2 FNYEAQ. Trimming left V 5 bases short and J 0 bases short, with 14 bases between. This CDR3 has 16 residues. The CDR3 is CASSPEMGSSYNEQFF. CDR3 DNA: TGTGCCAGCAGCCCAGAAATGGGGAGCTCCTACAATGAGCAGTTCTTC.

The chain carries TRBV20-1 and TRBJ2-3; 11 nucleotides match TRBD2. The CDR3 loop spans 14 amino acids. V was pared by 5 bases and J by 7 bases, with 8 bases of the junction left unmatched. CDR1 DFQATT and CDR2 SNEGSKA come from the germline V gene (reference sequence). The CDR3 loop reads CSAFTSGGVYTQYF. CDR3 nucleotide sequence: TGCAGTGCTTTTACTAGCGGGGGTGTGTATACGCAGTATTTT.

This sequence joins TRBV4-1 and TRBJ2-5; tentatively, D is TRBD1 (5 bases). V gave up 0 bases and J gave up 5 bases, with 13 bases separating them. Germline assignment: CDR1 MGHRA and CDR2 YSYEKL. This CDR3 has 15 residues. The CDR3 spells CASSQEGQAWETQYF. DNA for the CDR3: TGCGCCAGCAGCCAAGAGGGGCAGGCGTGGGAGACCCAGTACTTC.

The chain combines TRBV28 with TRBJ2-1; D is possibly TRBD1 or TRBD2 (7 bases each). V dropped 6 bases and J dropped 9 bases, with 21 bases sitting between them. Germline assignment: CDR1 MDHEN and CDR2 SYDVKM. This CDR3 is 15 amino acids long. CDR3 amino acids: CASRPLQGRGGEQFF. CDR3 sequence (DNA): TGTGCCAGCAGACCTTTACAGGGGAGGGGTGGTGAGCAGTTCTTC. The variable domain in full, completed from reference TRBV28 and TRBJ2-1, reads DVKVTQSSRYLVKRTGEKVFLECVQDMDHENMFWYRQDPGLGLRLIYFSYDVKMKEKGDIPEGYSVSREKKERFSLILESASTNQTSMYLCASRPLQGRGGEQFFGPGTRLTVL.

V and J are TRBV5-6 and TRBJ1-2; D perhaps matches TRBD1 (6 bases). This CDR3 is built from 16 residues. CDR1 is SGHDT and CDR2 is YYEEEE in the germline V gene. Trimming left V 2 bases short and J 7 bases short, with 21 bases between. The CDR3 protein is CASSFPLAGEARGYTF. The DNA of the CDR3 is TGTGCCAGCAGCTTCCCCTTGGCAGGGGAAGCGCGTGGCTACACCTTC.

CDR3 sequence: CASSPRLRTPGDTQYF. DNA of the CDR3: TGTGCCAGCAGTCCTCGGCTCAGGACCCCAGGTGACACGCAGTATTTT. V gene TRBV28 combines with J gene TRBJ2-3; no clear D gene. Trimming stripped 5 bases from V and 9 bases from J, with 24 bases between. In germline, CDR1 is MDHEN, CDR2 SYDVKM. This CDR3 contains 16 residues.